This T cell receptor (beta chain) was recovered during a study of control samples from healthy donors and cancer patients. Assay used: immunoSEQ multiplex PCR; TCRdb lists only in-frame clones, some missing. The sample lists under 90,000 clones; approximately 92% were seen once. Looked up from germline, CDR1 is LGHNA and CDR2 is YSLEER. Trimming took 1 base from V and 10 from J, leaving 13 bases between them. This CDR3 is 13 amino acids long. The chain couples TRBV4-3 to TRBJ1-1; TRBD1 might be the D (6 bases). The sequence came from an older woman in good health. Sequencing input: blood. CDR3 nucleotides: TGCGCCAGCAGCCAAGTGGGAGGGGGAAGAGCTTTCTTT. This translates into CASSQVGGGRAFF.